Listed here is a single T cell receptor (beta chain). The antigen is unknown. The data were obtained in a study of cytomegalovirus exposure and HLA in healthy donors. Whole-study results and caveats: What TCR beta sequences reportedly achieved was accurate prediction of HLA-A and HLA-B alleles in most subjects. Most of the TCR beta V segments (in an earlier analysis) were productive either about 90% or about 30% of the time. A later analysis reportedly found that, within productive TCRs, an Asian-associated ancestry cluster had fewer N-insertions than the mean observed across the roughly 700 donors.

This CDR3 has 13 residues. Deletions cut 1 base from V and 3 bases from J, with 7 bases between. Germline lookup yields CDR1 SGHTA and CDR2 FQGNSA. Vbeta (60) and Jbeta (13) primers were used in the PCR. Assay: immunoSEQ multiplex PCR; the TCRdb copy retains only in-frame clones and omits some. The top ten hold 3.4% of the sample, which has around 190,000 clones, about four fifths seen once. J is TRBJ2-7 and V is TRBV7-2, with a possible D match to TRBD1 (5 bases). This clonotype was obtained from a man aged 35-49 years in good health and CMV-seropositive. The sample consisted of PBMCs. CDR3 protein: CASSLGGRYEQYF. DNA for the CDR3: TGTGCCAGCAGCTTAGGGGGCCGCTACGAGCAGTACTTC. Using reference TRBV7-2 and TRBJ2-7 for the parts outside the CDR3, the full variable domain is GAGVSQSPSNKVTEKGKDVELRCDPISGHTALYWYRQSLGQGLEFLIYFQGNSAPDKSGLPSDRFSAERTGGSVSTLTIQRTQQEDSAVYLCASSLGGRYEQYFGPGTRLTVT.